This T cell receptor beta chain comes out of a study of technical replicates of blood from a few donors. CDR3 size: 17 residues. V shed 3 bases, J shed 7 bases, and the junction held 13 bases outside the gene matches. Germline CDR1 SGHDT, CDR2 YYEEEE. The protocol was immunoSEQ multiplex PCR, while the TCRdb copy is restricted to in-frame clones and leaves out a portion. The sample gives over 70,000 clones, around 97% of which show up once; less than 0.25% is in the top ten. The sample was T cells isolated from PBMCs. The chain uses TRBV5-6 and TRBJ1-5; 10 nucleotides agree with TRBD1. The TCR was taken from a human donor in good health. CDR3 in amino acids: CASSSTSRRQGAQPQHF. CDR3 DNA: TGTGCCAGCAGCTCGACCTCCCGCCGACAGGGGGCCCAGCCCCAGCATTTT.